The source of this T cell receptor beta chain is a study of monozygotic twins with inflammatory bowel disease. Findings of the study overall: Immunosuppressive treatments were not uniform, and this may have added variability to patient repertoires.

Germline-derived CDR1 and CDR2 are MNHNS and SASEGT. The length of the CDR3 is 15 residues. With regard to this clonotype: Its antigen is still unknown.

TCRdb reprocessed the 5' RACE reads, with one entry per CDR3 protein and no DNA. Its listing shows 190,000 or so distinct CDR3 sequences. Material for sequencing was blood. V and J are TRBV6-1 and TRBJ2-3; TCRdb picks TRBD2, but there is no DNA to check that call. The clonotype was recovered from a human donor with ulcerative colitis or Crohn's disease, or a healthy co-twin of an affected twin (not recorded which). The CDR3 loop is CASSLISAGGDTQYF.